A single sample gave rise to the 3 T cell receptor beta chains below, sequenced in a study of CD8+ T cells in alopecia areata. Investigators isolated RNA and reverse transcribed it into cDNA to act as the sequencing template. Sequencing used immunoSEQ multiplex PCR; TCRdb keeps in-frame clones, though not all of them. The sample lists some 150,000 clones, roughly 66% occurring once. Material: CD8+ T cells sorted from blood, obtained at week 0. Every receptor here comes from a human donor with alopecia areata.

The chain is built from TRBV15 and TRBJ2-3; 8 positions agree with TRBD1. Trimming at V came to 3 bases and at J to 2 bases, leaving 4 bases not matched to a gene. The germline V gene has CDR1 LNHNV and CDR2 YYDKDF (reference sequence). CDR3 length: 15 residues. The CDR3 sequence: CATSSHRGVTDTQYF. As DNA, the CDR3 is TGTGCCACCAGCAGCCACAGGGGGGTCACAGATACGCAGTATTTT. Full variable domain (remainder filled in from reference TRBV15 and TRBJ2-3): DAMVIQNPRYQVTQFGKPVTLSCSQTLNHNVMYWYQQKSSQAPKLLFHYYDKDFNNEADTPDNFQSRRPNTSFCFLDIRSPGLGDTAMYLCATSSHRGVTDTQYFGPGTRLTVL.

The V gene is TRBV29-1, the J gene TRBJ2-7; 7 bases match TRBD1. V lost 4 bases and J lost 0; bases outside the gene matches: 6. This CDR3 contains 14 residues. The germline gives CDR1 SQVTM, CDR2 ANQGSEA. CDR3 region: CSVAGGTYSYEQYF. CDR3 sequence (DNA): TGCAGCGTTGCAGGGGGAACGTACTCCTACGAGCAGTACTTC.

The gene calls are TRBV15 and TRBJ1-5; D may be TRBD1 (5 bases). The CDR3 is made up of 14 amino acids. V lost 7 bases and J lost 2, with 12 bases in between. Looked up from germline, CDR1 is LNHNV and CDR2 is YYDKDF (reference sequence). Written as DNA, the CDR3 is TGTGCCACCACGACGCAGGGTGGCAATCAGCCCCAGCATTTT. This encodes CATTTQGGNQPQHF. The whole variable domain, remainder taken from reference TRBV15 and TRBJ1-5, is DAMVIQNPRYQVTQFGKPVTLSCSQTLNHNVMYWYQQKSSQAPKLLFHYYDKDFNNEADTPDNFQSRRPNTSFCFLDIRSPGLGDTAMYLCATTTQGGNQPQHFGDGTRLSIL.